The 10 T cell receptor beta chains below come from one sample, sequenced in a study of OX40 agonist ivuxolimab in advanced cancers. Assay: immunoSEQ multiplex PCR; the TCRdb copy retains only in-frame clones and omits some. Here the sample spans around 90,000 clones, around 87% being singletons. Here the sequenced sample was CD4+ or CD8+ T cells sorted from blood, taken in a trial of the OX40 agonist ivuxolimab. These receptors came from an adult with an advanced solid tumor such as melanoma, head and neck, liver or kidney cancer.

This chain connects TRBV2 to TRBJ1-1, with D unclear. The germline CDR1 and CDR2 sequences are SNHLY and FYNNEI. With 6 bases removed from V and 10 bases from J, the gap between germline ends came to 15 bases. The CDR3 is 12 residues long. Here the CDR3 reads CASRPTGRRAFF. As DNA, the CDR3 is TGTGCCAGCAGGCCCACCGGGAGGAGAGCTTTCTTT. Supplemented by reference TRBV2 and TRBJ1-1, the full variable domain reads EPEVTQTPSHQVTQMGQEVILRCVPISNHLYFYWYRQILGQKVEFLVSFYNNEISEKSEIFDDQFSVERPDGSNFTLKIRSTKLEDSAMYFCASRPTGRRAFFGQGTRLTVV.

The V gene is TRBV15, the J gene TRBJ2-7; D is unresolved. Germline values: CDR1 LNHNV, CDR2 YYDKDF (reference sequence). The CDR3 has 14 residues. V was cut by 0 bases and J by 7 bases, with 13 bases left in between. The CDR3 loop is CATSRDKGRLEQYF. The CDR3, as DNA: TGTGCCACCAGCAGAGATAAGGGCAGGCTAGAGCAGTACTTC.

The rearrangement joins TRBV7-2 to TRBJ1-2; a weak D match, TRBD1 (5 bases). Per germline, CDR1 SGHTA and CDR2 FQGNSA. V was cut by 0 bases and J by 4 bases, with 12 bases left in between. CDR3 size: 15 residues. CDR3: CASSLAGAGSYGYTF. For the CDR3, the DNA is TGTGCCAGCAGCTTAGCGGGAGCAGGGTCCTATGGCTACACCTTC.

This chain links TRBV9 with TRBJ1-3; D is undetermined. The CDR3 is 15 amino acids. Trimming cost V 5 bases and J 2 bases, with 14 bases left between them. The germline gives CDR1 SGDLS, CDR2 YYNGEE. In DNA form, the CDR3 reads TGTGCCAGCAGTAATTCCGGGGAGGCTGGAAACACCATATATTTT. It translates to CASSNSGEAGNTIYF.

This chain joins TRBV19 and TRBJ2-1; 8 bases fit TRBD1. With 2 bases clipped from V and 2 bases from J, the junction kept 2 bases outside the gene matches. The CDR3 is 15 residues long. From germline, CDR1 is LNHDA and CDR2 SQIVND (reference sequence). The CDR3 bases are TGTGCCAGTAGTATAAGACAGGGGCCCTACAATGAGCAGTTCTTC. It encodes CASSIRQGPYNEQFF. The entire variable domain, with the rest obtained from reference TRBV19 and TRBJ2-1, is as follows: DGGITQSPKYLFRKEGQNVTLSCEQNLNHDAMYWYRQDPGQGLRLIYYSQIVNDFQKGDIAEGYSVSREKKESFPLTVTSAQKNPTAFYLCASSIRQGPYNEQFFGPGTRLTVL.

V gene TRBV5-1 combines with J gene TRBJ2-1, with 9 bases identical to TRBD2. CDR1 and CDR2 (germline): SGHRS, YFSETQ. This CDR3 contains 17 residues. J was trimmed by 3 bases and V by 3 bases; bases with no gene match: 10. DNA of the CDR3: TGCGCCAGCAGCTCGCTTGAGAGCGGGAGGAACTACAATGAGCAGTTCTTC. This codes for CASSSLESGRNYNEQFF.

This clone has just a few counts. The CDR3 nucleotides read TGTGCCAGTAGTATGGGGACGAACACTGAAGCTTTCTTT. Translating gives CASSMGTNTEAFF. This chain joins TRBV19 and TRBJ1-1; possible D gene TRBD1, 5 bases. CDR1 and CDR2 (germline): LNHDA, SQIVND (reference sequence). V was clipped by 3 bases and J by 1 base, with 6 bases between them. The CDR3 has 13 amino acids.

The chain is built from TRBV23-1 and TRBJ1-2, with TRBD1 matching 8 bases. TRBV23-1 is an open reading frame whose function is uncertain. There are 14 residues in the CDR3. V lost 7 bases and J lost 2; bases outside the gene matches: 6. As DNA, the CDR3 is TGCGCCAGCACACCGGGACAGGAGAACTATGGCTACACCTTC. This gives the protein CASTPGQENYGYTF.

The CDR3, as DNA: TGTGCCAGCAGTCAATCACCCGACAGATACGAGCAGTACGTC. Translating it yields CASSQSPDRYEQYV. The rearrangement links TRBV7-8 to TRBJ2-7; D perhaps matches TRBD1 (5 bases). The germline CDR1 and CDR2 sequences are SGHVS and FQNEAQ. The CDR3 totals 14 residues. Trimming took off 6 bases at V and 4 bases at J, with 16 bases between the two ends.

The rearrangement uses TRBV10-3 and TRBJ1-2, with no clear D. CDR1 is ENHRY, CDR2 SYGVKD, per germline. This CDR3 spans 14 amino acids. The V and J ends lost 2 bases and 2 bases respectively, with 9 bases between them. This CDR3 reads CAISEGGINYGYTF. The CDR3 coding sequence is TGTGCCATCAGTGAGGGAGGGATCAACTATGGCTACACCTTC.